The source of this T cell receptor (beta chain) is a study of T cell changes during pregnancy in multiple sclerosis. Only in-frame clones appear in the TCRdb table, and some are missing; sequencing was by immunoSEQ multiplex PCR. This table holds around 80,000 clones, about 90% found once. The CDR3 length is 17 residues. Trimming cost V 7 bases and J 5 bases; bases outside gene matches: 21. In germline, CDR1 is GTSNPN, CDR2 SVGIG (reference sequence). The input for sequencing was peripheral blood, taken before pregnancy. V usage is TRBV30 and J usage is TRBJ2-5; 8 nucleotides line up with TRBD2. The origin of this receptor is a female donor with multiple sclerosis, enrolled in a pregnancy study. The CDR3 DNA reads TGTGCCTATTACCCGGTTTATCTGCGGCGGGAGGTTGAGACCCAGTACTTC. It translates to CAYYPVYLRREVETQYF.